One T cell receptor (beta chain) is described in this entry. Its antigen is undetermined. Trimming removed 4 bases from V and 1 base from J, with 13 bases in between. The germline V gene encodes CDR1 SEHNR and CDR2 FQNEAQ (reference sequence). CDR3 length: 15 residues. It was cDNA, reverse transcribed from extracted RNA, that served as the sequencing template. The assay was immunoSEQ multiplex PCR, and TCRdb's table has in-frame clones only and misses some. Of 150,000 to 200,000 clones listed, 59% are singletons. PBMC-derived CD4+ and CD8+ T cells were sorted. These data originate in a study of CD8+ T cells in alopecia areata. Study as a whole: The study gave treated patients oral tofacitinib at 5 to 10 mg twice daily. Tofacitinib lasted 6 to 18 months, then 6 months off drug. General study points: Scalp sample data also include resident alphabeta T cells from normal skin.

The specimen was CD4+ T cells sorted from blood, collected at week 0. The sequence was obtained from a human donor with alopecia areata. The chain has TRBV7-9 and TRBJ1-2, with D possibly TRBD1 on 5 matching bases. The CDR3 here is CASSSMTDLNYGYTF. In DNA, the CDR3 is TGTGCCAGCAGCTCGATGACAGATCTTAACTATGGCTACACCTTC.